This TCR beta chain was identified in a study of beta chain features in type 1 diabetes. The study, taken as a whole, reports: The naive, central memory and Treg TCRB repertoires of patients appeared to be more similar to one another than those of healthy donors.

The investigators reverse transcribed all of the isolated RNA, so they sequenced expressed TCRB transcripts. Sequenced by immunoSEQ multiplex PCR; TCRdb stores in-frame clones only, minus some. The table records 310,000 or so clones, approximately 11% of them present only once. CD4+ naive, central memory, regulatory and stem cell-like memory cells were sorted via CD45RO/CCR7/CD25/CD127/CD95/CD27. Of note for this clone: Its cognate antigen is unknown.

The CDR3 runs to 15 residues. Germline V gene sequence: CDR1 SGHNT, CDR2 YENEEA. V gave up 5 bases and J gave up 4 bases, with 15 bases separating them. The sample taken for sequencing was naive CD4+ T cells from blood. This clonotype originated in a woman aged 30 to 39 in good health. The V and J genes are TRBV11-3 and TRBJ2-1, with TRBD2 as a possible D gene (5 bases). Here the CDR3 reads CASSAGPSKYNEQFF. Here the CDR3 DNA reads TGTGCCAGCAGCGCCGGGCCTAGCAAGTACAATGAGCAGTTCTTC. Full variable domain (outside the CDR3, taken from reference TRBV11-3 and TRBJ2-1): EAGVVQSPRYKIIEKKQPVAFWCNPISGHNTLYWYLQNLGQGPELLIRYENEEAVDDSQLPKDRFSAERLKGVDSTLKIQPAELGDSAVYLCASSAGPSKYNEQFFGPGTRLTVL.